This T cell receptor (beta chain) comes out of a study of cytomegalovirus exposure and HLA in healthy donors. The CDR3 has 14 amino acids. V shed 4 bases, J shed 8 bases, and the junction held 7 bases outside the gene matches. Looked up from germline, CDR1 is SGHRS and CDR2 is YFSETQ. The PCR was carried out with 60 Vbeta primers and 13 Jbeta primers. The protocol was immunoSEQ multiplex PCR, while the TCRdb copy is restricted to in-frame clones and leaves out a portion. This table holds 180,000 or so clones, around two thirds found once. The sequenced material came from PBMCs. The clonotype comes from a man between 35 and 55 years old in good health and CMV-seronegative. V gene TRBV5-1 combines with J gene TRBJ1-4; 8 bases align to TRBD1. CDR3 residues: CASSIGQGGEKLFF. CDR3 bases: TGCGCCAGCAGCATCGGACAGGGAGGGGAAAAACTGTTTTTT.